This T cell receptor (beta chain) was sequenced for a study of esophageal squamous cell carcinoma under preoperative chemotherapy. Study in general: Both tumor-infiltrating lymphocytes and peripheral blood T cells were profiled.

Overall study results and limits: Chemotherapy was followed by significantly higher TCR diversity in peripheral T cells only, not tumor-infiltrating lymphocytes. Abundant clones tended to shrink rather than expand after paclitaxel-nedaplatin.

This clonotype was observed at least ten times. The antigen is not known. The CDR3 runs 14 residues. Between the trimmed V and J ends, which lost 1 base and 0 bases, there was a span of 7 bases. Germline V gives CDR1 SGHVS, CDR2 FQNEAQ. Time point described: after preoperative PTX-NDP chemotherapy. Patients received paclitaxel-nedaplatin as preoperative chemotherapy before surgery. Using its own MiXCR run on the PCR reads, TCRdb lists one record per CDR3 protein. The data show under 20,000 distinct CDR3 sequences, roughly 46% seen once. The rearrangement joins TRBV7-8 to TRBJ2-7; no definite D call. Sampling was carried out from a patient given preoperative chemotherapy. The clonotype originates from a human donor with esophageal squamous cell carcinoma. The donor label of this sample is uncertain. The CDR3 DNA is TGTGCCAGCAGCTTAGTGAGCTACTCCTACGAGCAGTACTTC. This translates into CASSLVSYSYEQYF.